This TCR beta chain was sequenced during a study of T-cell memory formation after mild COVID-19. The overall study: TCR clusters were mostly confined to one donor each.

General study findings and limits: Memory sampled before infection contained some responding clones, suggesting cross-reactive memory joined. Second-wave clones peaking on day 37 lacked confirmed SARS-CoV-2 specificity.

The table lists this clonotype with a few counts. Its antigen is not identified. TCRdb re-derived calls from the 5' RACE reads in MiXCR, one entry per CDR3 protein. The sample consists of about 400,000 distinct CDR3 sequences, roughly a quarter of them appearing once. The V end was cut by 2 bases, the J end by 2 bases, with 20 bases between. Germline CDR1 is SEHNR and CDR2 is FQNEAQ (reference sequence). This CDR3 is built from 18 residues. Sequencing was done on a sample of PBMCs or a T cell subset sorted from them (not recorded which). The TCR originated in an adult woman who had mild COVID-19 (a few samples of this study predate the infection). Cell type and time point are not known. V usage is TRBV7-9 and J usage is TRBJ2-3; D could derive from TRBD1 or TRBD2 (5 bases each). The CDR3 region is CASSLNRPEGSLTDTQYF. The CDR3 DNA follows: TGTGCCAGCAGCTTAAACCGGCCAGAGGGGTCCCTCACAGATACGCAGTATTTT.